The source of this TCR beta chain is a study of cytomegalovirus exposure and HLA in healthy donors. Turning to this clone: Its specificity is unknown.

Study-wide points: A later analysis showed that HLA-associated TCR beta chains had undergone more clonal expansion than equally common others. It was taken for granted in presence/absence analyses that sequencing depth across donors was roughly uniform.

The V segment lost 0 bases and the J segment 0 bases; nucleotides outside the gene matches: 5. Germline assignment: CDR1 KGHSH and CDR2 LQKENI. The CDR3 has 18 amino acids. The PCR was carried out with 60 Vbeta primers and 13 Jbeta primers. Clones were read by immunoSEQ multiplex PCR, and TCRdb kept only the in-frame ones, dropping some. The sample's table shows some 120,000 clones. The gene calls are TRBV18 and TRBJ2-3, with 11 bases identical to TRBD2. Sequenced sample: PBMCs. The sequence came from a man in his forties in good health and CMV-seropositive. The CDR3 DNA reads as TGTGCCAGCTCACCACCTCTAGCGGGAGGTCCCAGCACAGATACGCAGTATTTT. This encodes CASSPPLAGGPSTDTQYF.